A single sample gave rise to the 17 T cell receptor gamma chains below, sequenced in a study of γδ T cells in repeated Plasmodium falciparum infection listed by TCRdb under 2021. Library preparation was by multiplex PCR. Sequencing was performed on an Illumina MiSeq. The public reads were reprocessed by TCRdb using CATT, and rows of matching DNA were later combined. The sample yields about 5,000 gamma-chain clones; approximately 3.7% were counted once. Of the sample, under 35% is held by the ten largest clones. Vgamma9/Vdelta2+ and Vdelta2-negative gammadelta T cell populations were flow-sorted from peripheral blood mononuclear cells for bulk TCR repertoire analysis. Sample: gamma-delta T cells from blood. All receptors come from a pool of human donors (malaria-infected and uninfected, not separated).

In its sample, this clone was seen a few times. The protein that TCRdb holds for this DNA derives from a much larger clone and differs from the translated DNA at residue 4, which likely indicates a read error; the protein shown here is translated from the DNA. The V gene is TRGV9, the J gene TRGJP. As TCRdb names no J gene, one was assigned here on the basis of a DNA match to germline. J gave up 3 bases and V 9 bases, and 5 bases lay outside the gene matches. Germline V gives CDR1 GITISATS, CDR2 ISYDGTV (reference sequence). The CDR3 is 15 residues long. The CDR3 protein is CALRSQELGKKIKVF. In nucleotides, the CDR3 is TGTGCCTTGCGGTCGCAAGAGTTGGGCAAAAAAATCAAGGTATTT.

The chain uses TRGV9 and TRGJP. No J segment appears in TCRdb, so it was assigned here by matching the sequence to germline. Trimming took 0 bases from V and 6 from J; bases not matched to a gene: 8. Germline V CDR1 and CDR2: GITISATS, ISYDGTV (reference sequence). The CDR3 runs 18 residues. The chain's CDR3 is CALWEVFLGELGKKIKVF. CDR3 nucleotide sequence: TGTGCCTTGTGGGAGGTGTTCTTAGGAGAGTTGGGCAAAAAAATCAAGGTATTT.

With regard to this clone: A read error likely explains why the TCRdb protein, taken from a much larger clone, differs from this DNA's translation at residue 11; the protein shown is translated from the DNA. V is TRGV9 and J is TRGJP. TCRdb is silent on the J gene; assignment here came from matching the DNA to germline. The CDR3 has 19 amino acids. CDR1 is GITISATS and CDR2 is ISYDGTV in the germline V gene (reference sequence). The CDR3 DNA is TGTGCCTTGTGGGAGGTGCACCCGACTCAAGGGTTGGGCAAAAAAATCAAGGTATTT. Protein product: CALWEVHPTQGLGKKIKVF.

In its sample, this clone was seen a few times. TCRdb attributes to this sequence the protein of a much larger clone, which differs from the DNA translation at residue 11; a read error is likely, and the protein displayed is translated from the DNA. The chain couples TRGV9 to TRGJP. TCRdb is silent on the J gene; assignment here came from matching the DNA to germline. Germline loops: CDR1 GITISATS, CDR2 ISYDGTV (reference sequence). The CDR3 sequence is 19 residues long. The CDR3 nucleotides are TGTGCCTTGTGGGAGACGGCTCGTCCCCAAGGGTTGGGCAAAAAAATCAAGGTATTT. This encodes CALWETARPQGLGKKIKVF.

On this clone itself: The protein recorded in TCRdb matches a much larger clone and deviates from this DNA's translation at residue 9, suggesting a read error; the protein here is obtained by translating the DNA. The rearrangement links TRGV4 to TRGJ1 or TRGJ2. CDR3 length: 13 residues. Germline trimming cut 4 bases from V and 8 bases from J; bases unmatched to any gene: 11. Per the germline V gene, CDR1 is EGSTGY and CDR2 is YDSYTSSV. CDR3 region: CATWDGIVDKKLF. The CDR3 DNA is TGTGCCACCTGGGACGGGATTGTGGATAAGAAACTCTTT.

This clone was seen a single time. The DNA is left out, because the CDR3 cannot be placed on it with certainty; the CDR3 is given as TCRdb lists it. Called V gene: TRGV9; the J gene was not called. Per germline, CDR1 GITISATS and CDR2 ISYDGTV (reference sequence). The CDR3 contains 30 residues when both ends are counted. The CDR3 protein is CALWEVIIRNSLAVERHLLSQVSSGRIQHF.

Of note for this clone: A far larger clone lies a single base away; this is likely a read error. Different DNA sequences within this sample yield the same CDR3. No J gene was called, and the V gene is TRGV9. Looked up from germline, CDR1 is GITISATS and CDR2 is ISYDGTV (reference sequence). There are 15 residues in the CDR3. The CDR3 DNA follows: TGTGCCTTGTGGGAGTTAGAGTTGGGCAAAAAAATCAAGGTGTTT. This gives the protein CALWELELGKKIKVF.

About this clone: The mismatch at residues 3 and 4 between this DNA's translation and the TCRdb protein of a much larger clone likely reflects a read error; the protein shown is translated from the DNA. The rearrangement joins TRGV8 to TRGJ1 or TRGJ2. Per the germline V gene, CDR1 is VENAVY and CDR2 is YDSYNSRV. The trim removed 12 bases at V and 7 bases at J, leaving 18 bases unmatched. This CDR3 has 13 residues. This CDR3 reads CAARDRRRYKKLF. DNA for the CDR3: TGTGCCGCCCGGGATAGGCGGAGGTATAAGAAACTCTTT.

This clone was observed a handful of times. The V segment is TRGV9, and no J call was made. CDR1 and CDR2 from the germline V gene are GITISATS and ISYDGTV (reference sequence). The length of the CDR3 is 16 residues. The DNA of the CDR3 is TGTGCCTTGTGGGAGGTGCGTCAATTGGGCAAAAAAATCAAAGTATTT. Translated: CALWEVRQLGKKIKVF.

Notes on this clone: The protein held in TCRdb is that of a much larger clone and does not match this DNA's translation at residue 8, likely because of a read error; the protein shown is translated from the DNA. The rearrangement uses TRGV9 and TRGJP. Since TCRdb gives no J gene, matching the DNA to germline was used here to assign it. The CDR3 loop spans 17 amino acids. Germline V gene data show CDR1 as GITISATS and CDR2 as ISYDGTV (reference sequence). Trimming removed 0 bases from V and 7 bases from J; junction bases left unmatched: 6. In nucleotides, the CDR3 is TGTGCCTTGTGGGAGGTGCACACGGAGTTGGGCAAAAAAATCAAGGTATTT. This gives the protein CALWEVHTELGKKIKVF.

This clone was observed a few times. It differs at one base from a far larger clone, so likely a read error. In the same sample, other DNA sequences code for this CDR3. The V gene is TRGV9, the J gene TRGJP. Matching the DNA to germline supplied the J gene, which TCRdb does not give. Germline values: CDR1 GITISATS, CDR2 ISYDGTV (reference sequence). This CDR3 region has 17 residues. CDR3 DNA sequence: TGTGCCTTGTGGGAGGTGCGGGATGAGTTAGGCAAAAAAATCAAGGTATTT. It specifies CALWEVRDELGKKIKVF.

This clone has only a few counts. V usage is TRGV9 and J usage is TRGJP. In the absence of a J gene in TCRdb, the DNA was matched to germline to assign it here. The CDR3 has 16 amino acids. V shed 4 bases, J shed 8 bases, and the junction held 8 bases outside the gene matches. CDR1 is GITISATS, CDR2 ISYDGTV, per germline (reference sequence). The CDR3 protein is CALWDPRKLGKKIKVF. CDR3 nucleotide sequence: TGTGCCTTGTGGGATCCCCGAAAGTTGGGCAAAAAAATCAAGGTATTT.

This clone was found many times. J is TRGJP and V is TRGV9. TCRdb leaves out the J gene; it was filled in here by matching the DNA to germline. Germline CDR1 GITISATS, CDR2 ISYDGTV (reference sequence). The CDR3 runs 15 residues. The ends lost 3 bases at V and 9 bases at J; junction bases unmatched: 5. CDR3 sequence: CALWEIRLGKKIKVF. The CDR3 bases are TGTGCCTTGTGGGAGATCCGGTTGGGCAAAAAAATCAAGGTATTT.

This clone was seen ten or more times. The amino acid sequence in TCRdb belongs to a much larger clone and departs from this DNA's translation at residue 15, likely a sequencing read error; the sequence shown is translated from the DNA. The chain couples TRGV4 to TRGJP1. The J call is uncertain, as TRGJP better fits the DNA end. CDR3 length: 16 residues. The V gene's germline CDR1 is EGSTGY and CDR2 YDSYTSSV. The DNA of the CDR3 is TGTGCCACCTGGGATGGGTTCCATCACACTGGTTGGTTCAAGGTATTT. Amino acids: CATWDGFHHTGWFKVF.

This clone came up a few times. TCRdb's entry gives the protein of a much larger clone, which mismatches this DNA's translation at residues 7 and 8, likely from a read error; the protein reported here is translated from the DNA. The chain is built from TRGV9 and TRGJ1 or TRGJ2. The J gene is absent in TCRdb and was assigned here via DNA matching to germline. The V gene end was trimmed by 0 bases and the J gene end by 12 bases; junction bases not matched to a gene: 5. Germline V gene sequence: CDR1 GITISATS, CDR2 ISYDGTV (reference sequence). This CDR3 region has 11 residues. Written as DNA, the CDR3 is TGTGCCTTGTGGGAGGTGAACGGGAAACTCTTT. It codes for CALWEVNGKLF.

A remark on this clone: This probably arose from a read error, given a far larger clone one base away. This same CDR3 is encoded by further DNA sequences in the sample. The chain carries TRGV9 and TRGJP. Assignment of the J gene here rests on matching the DNA to germline, because TCRdb gives none. The CDR3 runs to 18 residues. Germline CDR1 is GITISATS and CDR2 is ISYDGTV (reference sequence). Here the CDR3 reads CALWEVQGRELGKKIKVF. CDR3 DNA: TGTGCCTTGTGGGAGGTGCAGGGGAGAGAGCTGGGCAAAAAAATCAAGGTATTT.

This clone was seen a few times. TCRdb's protein, taken from a much larger clone, differs from this DNA's translation at residue 13, likely owing to a read error; the protein displayed comes from the DNA. This chain uses TRGV3 with TRGJP2. The J gene, left out of TCRdb, was set here by checking the DNA against germline. CDR1 is VTNTFY, CDR2 YDVSTARD, per germline (reference sequence). CDR3 size: 18 residues. DNA of the CDR3: TGTGCCACCTGGGACAGGCTCCCATTATATAGTAGTGGTTGGATCAAGACGTTT. This sequence encodes CATWDRLPLYSSGWIKTF.